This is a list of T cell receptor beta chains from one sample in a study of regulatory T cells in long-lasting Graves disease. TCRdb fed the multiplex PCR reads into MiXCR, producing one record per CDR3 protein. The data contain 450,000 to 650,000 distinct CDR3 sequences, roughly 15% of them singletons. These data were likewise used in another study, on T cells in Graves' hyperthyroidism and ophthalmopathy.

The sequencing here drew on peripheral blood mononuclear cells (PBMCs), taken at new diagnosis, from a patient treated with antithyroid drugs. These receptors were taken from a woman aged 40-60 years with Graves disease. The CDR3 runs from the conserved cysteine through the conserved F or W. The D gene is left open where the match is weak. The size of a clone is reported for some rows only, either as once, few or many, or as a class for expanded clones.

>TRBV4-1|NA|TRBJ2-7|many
TGCGCCAGCAGCCAAAGCGGGACAGCCTACGAGCAGTACTTC
CASSQSGTAYEQYF
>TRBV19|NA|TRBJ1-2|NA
TGTGCCAGTAGTATAGAAGTTGGCTACACCTTC
CASSIEVGYTF
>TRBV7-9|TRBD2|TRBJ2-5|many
TGTGCCAGCAGCTATATAGCGGGGGGGCCGGGAGAGACCCAGTACTTC
CASSYIAGGPGETQYF
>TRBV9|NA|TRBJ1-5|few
TGTGCCAGCAGCGATCGAGACAGCTCTCAGCCCCAGCATTTT
CASSDRDSSQPQHF
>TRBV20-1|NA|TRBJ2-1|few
TGCAGTGCAGGGGGGGGGCGCACCTACAATGAGCAGTTCTTC
CSAGGGRTYNEQFF
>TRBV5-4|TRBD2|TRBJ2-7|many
TGTGCCAGCAGCTTAAGCGGGGGGATTAACTACGAGCAGTACTTC
CASSLSGGINYEQYF
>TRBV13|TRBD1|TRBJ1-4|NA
TGTGCCAGCAGCTTCCGACAGGGAGGCGGAAAACTGTTTTTT
CASSFRQGGGKLFF
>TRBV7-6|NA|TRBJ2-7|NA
TGTGCCAGCAGCTTACGGGGAGGAGGGCCCTACGAGCAGTACTTC
CASSLRGGGPYEQYF
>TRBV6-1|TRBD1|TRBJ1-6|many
TGTGCCAGCACCCCCCGGGGACAGCCTAATTCACCCCTCCACTTT
CASTPRGQPNSPLHF
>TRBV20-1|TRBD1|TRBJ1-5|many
TGCAGTGCTAGACCGGGACAGGGAGGCCCAAGCGGGCCCCAGCATTTT
CSARPGQGGPSGPQHF
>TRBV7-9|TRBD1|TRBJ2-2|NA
TGTGCCAGCAGCTTAGGAGGGACAGGAAAGCGTTCAAACACCGGGGAGCTGTTTTTT
CASSLGGTGKRSNTGELFF
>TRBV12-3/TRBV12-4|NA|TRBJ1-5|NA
TGTGCCAGCAGTTTAATGGGGGCAAGTCAGCCCCAGCATTTT
CASSLMGASQPQHF
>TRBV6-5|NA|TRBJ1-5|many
TGTGCCAGCAGTTTCCGGGACATAGGTCAGCCCCAGCATTTT
CASSFRDIGQPQHF
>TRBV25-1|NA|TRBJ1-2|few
TGTGCCAGCAGTGAAAAGGGATTCTATGGCTACACCTTC
CASSEKGFYGYTF
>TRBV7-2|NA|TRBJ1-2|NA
TGTGCCAGCAGCTTAGTGGGGGGGGCGGATTTCGTCTATGGCTACACCTTC
CASSLVGGADFVYGYTF
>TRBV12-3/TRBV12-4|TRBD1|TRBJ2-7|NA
TGTGCCAGCAGTCCCCGACAGGGGAGATACGAGCAGTACTTC
CASSPRQGRYEQYF
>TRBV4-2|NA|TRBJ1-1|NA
TGTGCCAGCAGCCCTTGGACAGAGGACACTGAAGCTTTCTTT
CASSPWTEDTEAFF